This T cell receptor (beta chain) was retrieved from a study of CD8 T cells in Susac syndrome. An input of about 0.45 to 1 ug of RNA was subjected to reverse transcription using random hexamers. Multiplex immunoSEQ PCR targeted 54 Vbeta and 13 Jbeta TCR beta segments. Via MiXCR, TCRdb re-called the immunoSEQ multiplex PCR reads, giving one row per CDR3 protein. The sample shows some 130,000 distinct CDR3 sequences, about 95% of them seen only once. The receptor's source is a human donor with Susac syndrome. Sequenced sample: CD8+ T cells from PBMCs.

The CDR3 loop is CASTPGAQNTGELFF. CDR3 nucleotide sequence: TGTGCCAGCACCCCAGGAGCACAGAACACCGGGGAGCTGTTTTTT. This chain joins TRBV12-3 or TRBV12-4 and TRBJ2-2; D unresolved. Trimming pared 7 bases from V and 1 base from J, leaving 13 bases between. This CDR3 comprises 15 residues.